This T cell receptor (beta chain) was recorded in a study of early stage breast cancer tumors. Repertoires were generated with immunoSEQ multiplex PCR, while TCRdb's copy carries only in-frame clones and drops some. The table shows approximately 75,000 clones, with less than 90% occurring only once. Germline-derived CDR1 and CDR2 are SQVTM and ANQGSEA. Trimming at V came to 4 bases and at J to 7 bases, leaving 12 bases not matched to a gene. The CDR3 covers 14 residues. Sequenced sample: blood. This chain joins TRBV29-1 and TRBJ1-2, with 7 bases identical to TRBD1. The receptor comes from a person in their 40s with breast cancer. The CDR3 reads CSVGGTARVSGYTF. CDR3 coding DNA: TGCAGCGTTGGTGGGACAGCGCGTGTGAGTGGCTACACCTTC.